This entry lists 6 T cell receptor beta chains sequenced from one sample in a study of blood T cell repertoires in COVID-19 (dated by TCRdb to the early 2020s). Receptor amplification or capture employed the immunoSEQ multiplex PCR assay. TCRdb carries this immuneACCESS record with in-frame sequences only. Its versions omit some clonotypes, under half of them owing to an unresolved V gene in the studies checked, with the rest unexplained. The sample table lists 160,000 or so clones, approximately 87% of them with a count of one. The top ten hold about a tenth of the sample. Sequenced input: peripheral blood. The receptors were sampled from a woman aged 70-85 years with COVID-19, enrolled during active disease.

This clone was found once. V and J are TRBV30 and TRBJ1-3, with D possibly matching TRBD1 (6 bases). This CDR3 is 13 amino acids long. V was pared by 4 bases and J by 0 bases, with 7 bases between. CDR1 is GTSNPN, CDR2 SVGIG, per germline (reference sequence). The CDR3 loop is CAWNRDSGNTIYF. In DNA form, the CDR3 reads TGTGCCTGGAACAGGGACTCTGGAAACACCATATATTTT.

The CDR3 protein is CASSLVSGSDTQYF. CDR3 coding DNA: TGTGCCAGCAGCTTAGTATCAGGGTCAGATACGCAGTATTTT. This chain links TRBV11-3 with TRBJ2-3; maybe TRBD1 (5 bases). The CDR3 is made up of 14 amino acids. Germline V gives CDR1 SGHNT, CDR2 YENEEA. V shed 1 base and J shed 4 bases, with 9 bases lying between them.

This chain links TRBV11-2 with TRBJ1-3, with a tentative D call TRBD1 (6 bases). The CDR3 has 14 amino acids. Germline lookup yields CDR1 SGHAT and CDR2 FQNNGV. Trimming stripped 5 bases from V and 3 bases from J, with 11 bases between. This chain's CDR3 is CASSRDNFGNTIYF. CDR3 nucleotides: TGTGCCAGCAGCCGGGACAACTTTGGAAACACCATATATTTT. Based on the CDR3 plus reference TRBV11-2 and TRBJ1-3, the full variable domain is EAGVAQSPRYKIIEKRQSVAFWCNPISGHATLYWYQQILGQGPKLLIQFQNNGVVDDSQLPKDRFSAERLKGVDSTLKIQPAKLEDSAVYLCASSRDNFGNTIYFGEGSWLTVV.

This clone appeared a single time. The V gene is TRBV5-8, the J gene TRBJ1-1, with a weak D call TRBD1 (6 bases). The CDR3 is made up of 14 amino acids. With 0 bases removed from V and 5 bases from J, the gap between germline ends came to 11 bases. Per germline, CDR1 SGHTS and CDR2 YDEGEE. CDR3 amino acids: CASSLVGTLTEAFF. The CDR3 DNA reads TGTGCCAGCAGCTTGGTAGGGACATTAACTGAAGCTTTCTTT.

CDR3 in amino acids: CASSLLGQRSYEQYF. CDR3 DNA sequence: TGCGCCAGCAGCTTGTTGGGCCAAAGGTCCTACGAGCAGTACTTC. J is TRBJ2-7 and V is TRBV5-1; no reliable D call. The CDR3 covers 15 residues. Trimming stripped 1 base from V and 1 base from J, with 12 bases between. The V gene's germline CDR1 is SGHRS and CDR2 YFSETQ.

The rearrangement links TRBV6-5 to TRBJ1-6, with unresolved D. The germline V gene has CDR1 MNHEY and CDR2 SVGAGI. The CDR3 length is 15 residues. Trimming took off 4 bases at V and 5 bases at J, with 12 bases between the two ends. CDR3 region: CASSSGPFNNSPLHF. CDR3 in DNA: TGTGCCAGCAGTTCTGGGCCTTTTAATAATTCACCCCTCCACTTT.